This T cell receptor beta chain was sequenced in a study of control samples from healthy donors and cancer patients. The CDR3 spans 19 residues. CDR1 is SGHTA, CDR2 FQGNSA, per germline. The germline V and J ends were trimmed by 1 base and 0 bases, with 22 bases remaining between them. Libraries were prepared by immunoSEQ multiplex PCR; TCRdb keeps only in-frame clonotypes and omits some of them. The sample shows some 150,000 clones, about 94% of them seen only once. The chain combines TRBV7-2 with TRBJ2-7; possible D gene TRBD2, 5 bases. The specimen was blood. The clonotype originates from a man aged 50-60 years in good health. This CDR3 reads CASSLGVGGTRSLSYEQYF. CDR3 coding DNA: TGTGCCAGCAGCTTAGGGGTCGGTGGTACTAGGTCCCTCTCCTACGAGCAGTACTTC.